Presented here are 28 T cell receptor beta chains from one specimen sequenced in a study of shared T cell receptors in the human thymus. Sequencing used immunoSEQ multiplex PCR; TCRdb keeps in-frame clones, though not all of them. The sample consists of about 380,000 clones, roughly 94% of them appearing once. The material sequenced was thymocytes. These receptor sequences come from a human donor.

This chain uses TRBV5-1 with TRBJ1-4, with D perhaps matching TRBD1 (6 bases). Deletions cut 0 bases from V and 2 bases from J, with 23 bases between. The CDR3 runs 20 residues. Germline CDR1 is SGHRS and CDR2 is YFSETQ. DNA for the CDR3: TGCGCCAGCAGCTTGGTATCCGGCAGGGGCAGACGAGAGACTAATGAAAAACTGTTTTTT. Translation gives CASSLVSGRGRRETNEKLFF.

The chain uses TRBV19 and TRBJ2-3; TRBD2 matches at 11 bases. Germline trimming cut 3 bases from V and 2 bases from J; bases unmatched to any gene: 7. CDR3 length equals 17 residues. Germline V gene lookup returns CDR1 LNHDA and CDR2 SQIVND (reference sequence). CDR3 region: CASSIELAGGSTDTQYF. In DNA form, the CDR3 reads TGTGCCAGTAGTATTGAGCTAGCGGGAGGCTCCACAGATACGCAGTATTTT. The full variable domain, completed using reference TRBV19 and TRBJ2-3, is DGGITQSPKYLFRKEGQNVTLSCEQNLNHDAMYWYRQDPGQGLRLIYYSQIVNDFQKGDIAEGYSVSREKKESFPLTVTSAQKNPTAFYLCASSIELAGGSTDTQYFGPGTRLTVL.

The V gene is TRBV5-8, the J gene TRBJ1-1; D is unclear. Germline V gives CDR1 SGHTS, CDR2 YDEGEE. V was pared by 0 bases and J by 5 bases, with 17 bases between. The CDR3 sequence is 16 residues long. The CDR3 sequence is CASSLAAGPRETEAFF. In nucleotides, the CDR3 is TGTGCCAGCAGCTTGGCGGCAGGCCCTAGGGAAACTGAAGCTTTCTTT.

This clone was counted a few times. The genes are TRBV25-1 and TRBJ2-5; 9 bases align to TRBD2. V lost 6 bases, J lost 4 bases, and 9 bases stayed unmatched. Germline V gene data show CDR1 as MGHDK and CDR2 as SYGVNS. The CDR3 runs to 15 residues. The CDR3 DNA reads TGTGCCAGCAGCTATCGGACTAGCGACGGAGAGACCCAGTACTTC. Translated, it gives CASSYRTSDGETQYF. Filled out from reference TRBV25-1 and TRBJ2-5, the complete variable domain reads EADIYQTPRYLVIGTGKKITLECSQTMGHDKMYWYQQDPGMELHLIHYSYGVNSTEKGDLSSESTVSRIRTEHFPLTLESARPSHTSQYLCASSYRTSDGETQYFGPGTRLLVL.

This clone was picked up one time. The chain is built from TRBV27 and TRBJ1-1; D unresolved. The V end lost 4 bases, the J end lost 5 bases, and 11 bases lay between the germline ends. This CDR3 contains 13 residues. Germline-derived CDR1 and CDR2 are MNHEY and SMNVEV (reference sequence). The DNA of the CDR3 is TGTGCCAGCAGTTACAAGGACGGGACTGAAGCTTTCTTT. It codes for CASSYKDGTEAFF.

The chain employs TRBV28 and TRBJ2-3; no clear D. Between the trimmed V and J ends, which lost 5 bases and 2 bases, there was a span of 17 bases. The germline V gene has CDR1 MDHEN and CDR2 SYDVKM. The CDR3 contains 16 residues. The CDR3: CASSLGWRPNTDTQYF. Here the CDR3 DNA reads TGTGCCAGCAGTCTCGGCTGGCGGCCCAACACAGATACGCAGTATTTT.

The J gene is TRBJ2-5, the V gene TRBV7-9; a possible D gene is TRBD1 (6 bases). CDR1 is SEHNR and CDR2 is FQNEAQ in the germline V gene (reference sequence). The CDR3 is made up of 14 amino acids. The V gene lost 4 bases and the J gene lost 0 bases, with 9 bases spanning the gap. This chain's CDR3 is CASSSDRHQETQYF. The CDR3 DNA reads TGTGCCAGCAGCTCGGACAGACACCAAGAGACCCAGTACTTC.

This chain joins TRBV6-5 and TRBJ1-2; TRBD1 might be the D (6 bases). The V gene's germline CDR1 is MNHEY and CDR2 SVGAGI. The CDR3 sequence is 13 residues long. The germline V and J ends were trimmed by 9 bases and 1 base, with 12 bases remaining between them. The CDR3: CASTRDINYGYTF. CDR3 in DNA: TGTGCCAGTACCAGGGACATTAACTATGGCTACACCTTC.

This clone has more than one count but fewer than ten. The chain combines TRBV15 with TRBJ2-3; D is possibly TRBD1 (6 bases). In germline, CDR1 is LNHNV, CDR2 YYDKDF (reference sequence). Trimming removed 3 bases at V and 0 bases at J, with 13 bases between. The CDR3 runs 16 residues. The DNA of the CDR3 is TGTGCCACCAGCAGTGATGGGACAAACAGCACAGATACGCAGTATTTT. It encodes CATSSDGTNSTDTQYF.

V gene TRBV30 combines with J gene TRBJ2-3; 8 bases are shared with TRBD2. Germline loops: CDR1 GTSNPN, CDR2 SVGIG (reference sequence). J gave up 2 bases and V 4 bases, and 2 bases lay outside the gene matches. The CDR3 has 13 amino acids. The CDR3 loop is CAWTGGTTDTQYF. DNA of the CDR3: TGTGCCTGGACGGGAGGGACCACAGATACGCAGTATTTT.

The V and J genes are TRBV4-3 and TRBJ2-7; TRBD1 aligns across 7 bases. V was clipped by 3 bases and J by 2 bases; unmatched bases: 13. From germline, CDR1 is LGHNA and CDR2 YSLEER. The CDR3 contains 17 residues. The CDR3 loop is CASSHRHSQGTAYEQYF. Written as DNA, the CDR3 is TGCGCCAGCAGCCACCGTCATTCCCAAGGGACAGCCTACGAGCAGTACTTC.

This clone was counted a single time. J is TRBJ1-1 and V is TRBV28; 7 bases fit TRBD1. Germline lookup yields CDR1 MDHEN and CDR2 SYDVKM. The CDR3 contains 16 residues. Unmatched junction bases numbered 15, after V lost 8 bases and J lost 3 bases. The CDR3 region is CASSSSDRPADTEAFF. For the CDR3, the DNA is TGTGCCAGCTCCTCCTCGGACAGGCCCGCGGACACTGAAGCTTTCTTT.

This chain uses TRBV7-2 with TRBJ2-7; D tentatively reads TRBD1 or TRBD2 (6 bases each). Germline V gene sequence: CDR1 SGHTA, CDR2 FQGNSA. V gave up 7 bases and J gave up 3 bases, with 13 bases separating them. This CDR3 is 13 amino acids long. The DNA for the CDR3 is TGTGCCAGCACGAAGGAGGGGGACTACGAGCAGTACTTC. Protein: CASTKEGDYEQYF.

The chain combines TRBV29-1 with TRBJ2-1; TRBD2 aligns across 7 bases. Germline V lookup: CDR1 SQVTM, CDR2 ANQGSEA. J lost 5 bases, V lost 8 bases, and 3 bases had no gene match. CDR3 length equals 11 residues. The CDR3, as DNA: TGCAGCTGGACTAGTAACAATGAGCAGTTCTTC. Its translation: CSWTSNNEQFF.

The J gene is TRBJ2-7, the V gene TRBV7-3; 7 bases are a match to TRBD2. The CDR3 totals 13 residues. Germline V gene sequence: CDR1 SGHTA, CDR2 FQGTGA. With 5 bases clipped from V and 5 bases from J, the junction kept 6 bases outside the gene matches. CDR3 nucleotides: TGTGCCAGCAGCCCAACGGGGGGTCACGAGCAGTACTTC. Its protein is CASSPTGGHEQYF. The variable domain in full, completed from reference TRBV7-3 and TRBJ2-7, reads GAGVSQTPSNKVTEKGKYVELRCDPISGHTALYWYRQSLGQGPEFLIYFQGTGAADDSGLPNDRFFAVRPEGSVSTLKIQRTERGDSAVYLCASSPTGGHEQYFGPGTRLTVT.

This chain connects TRBV5-1 to TRBJ2-3, with 12 bases lining up with TRBD2. The CDR3 is 21 amino acids. Germline V gene lookup returns CDR1 SGHRS and CDR2 YFSETQ. J lost 0 bases, V lost 1 base, and 15 bases had no gene match. This chain's CDR3 is CASSLFLRRLAGGPSTDTQYF. The CDR3 nucleotides are TGCGCCAGCAGCTTGTTCCTCCGTAGGCTAGCGGGAGGGCCGAGCACAGATACGCAGTATTTT.

The gene calls are TRBV13 and TRBJ2-3; D unclear. CDR1 is PRHDT, CDR2 FYEKMQ, per germline (reference sequence). The ends were cut back, 5 bases at V and 4 bases at J, with 13 bases in the middle. This CDR3 is 14 amino acids long. The CDR3 reads CASSPRGRADTQYF. In nucleotides, the CDR3 is TGTGCCAGCAGCCCACGAGGCCGGGCAGATACGCAGTATTTT.

The V gene is TRBV14, the J gene TRBJ2-1; possibly TRBD1 for D (5 bases). This CDR3 comprises 12 residues. The V end was cut by 1 base, the J end by 15 bases, with 13 bases between. Looked up from germline, CDR1 is SGHDN and CDR2 is FVKESK. This CDR3 reads CASSQAIGARFF. CDR3 in DNA: TGTGCCAGCAGCCAAGCAATTGGGGCTCGGTTCTTC. Supplemented by reference TRBV14 and TRBJ2-1, the full variable domain reads EAGVTQFPSHSVIEKGQTVTLRCDPISGHDNLYWYRRVMGKEIKFLLHFVKESKQDESGMPNNRFLAERTGGTYSTLKVQPAELEDSGVYFCASSQAIGARFFGPGTRLTVL.

This sequence joins TRBV28 and TRBJ1-3; D remains unclear. Trimming cost V 2 bases and J 0 bases, with 2 bases left between them. CDR3 size: 13 residues. Germline-derived CDR1 and CDR2 are MDHEN and SYDVKM. The CDR3 region is CASSLDSGNTIYF. The DNA for the CDR3 is TGTGCCAGCAGTTTAGACTCTGGAAACACCATATATTTT.

The V gene is TRBV28, the J gene TRBJ2-3, with D unclear. Trimming stripped 6 bases from V and 3 bases from J, with 13 bases between. From germline, CDR1 is MDHEN and CDR2 SYDVKM. The CDR3 is made up of 14 amino acids. The chain's CDR3 is CASSPKRRTDTQYF. CDR3 bases: TGTGCCAGCAGCCCTAAAAGAAGAACAGATACGCAGTATTTT.

V gene TRBV15 combines with J gene TRBJ2-1, with a tentative D call TRBD1 (5 bases). Germline CDR1 reads LNHNV; CDR2 reads YYDKDF (reference sequence). The ends were cut back, 6 bases at V and 4 bases at J, with 10 bases in the middle. CDR3 length equals 13 residues. The CDR3 sequence: CATRGQGYNEQFF. CDR3 DNA sequence: TGTGCCACCAGGGGGCAGGGATACAATGAGCAGTTCTTC.

The V call is TRBV27, the J call TRBJ1-1; TRBD1 might be the D (6 bases). The length of the CDR3 is 15 residues. V dropped 5 bases and J dropped 3 bases, with 16 bases sitting between them. Germline assignment: CDR1 MNHEY and CDR2 SMNVEV (reference sequence). CDR3 loop: CASSPSTGLHTEAFF. The DNA of the CDR3 is TGTGCCAGCAGTCCATCGACAGGCCTTCACACTGAAGCTTTCTTT.

This chain connects TRBV10-3 to TRBJ2-5; D unclear. Trimming removed 5 bases from V and 4 bases from J, with 8 bases in between. The CDR3 extends over 12 amino acids. Per germline, CDR1 ENHRY and CDR2 SYGVKD. The CDR3 is CAISPKTETQYF. CDR3 nucleotide sequence: TGTGCCATCAGTCCAAAAACAGAGACCCAGTACTTC.

The CDR3 DNA reads TGTGCCAGCAGCCCCGACAGGGGTACTGAGCAGTTCTTC. This gives the protein CASSPDRGTEQFF. The chain joins TRBV7-3 to TRBJ2-1; 8 nucleotides match TRBD1. The germline V gene has CDR1 SGHTA and CDR2 FQGTGA. The length of the CDR3 is 13 residues. The junction had 6 bases not matched to a gene; V was cut back by 5 bases and J by 9 bases.

The chain recombines TRBV5-1 with TRBJ2-1; no definite D call. Germline CDR1 reads SGHRS; CDR2 reads YFSETQ. The V and J ends lost 0 bases and 0 bases respectively, with 13 bases between them. CDR3 length equals 17 residues. CDR3 coding DNA: TGCGCCAGCAGCTTGGCCCCGCCCCAAAGCTCCTACAATGAGCAGTTCTTC. It translates to CASSLAPPQSSYNEQFF. Complete variable domain (other parts from reference TRBV5-1 and TRBJ2-1): KAGVTQTPRYLIKTRGQQVTLSCSPISGHRSVSWYQQTPGQGLQFLFEYFSETQRNKGNFPGRFSGRQFSNSRSEMNVSTLELGDSALYLCASSLAPPQSSYNEQFFGPGTRLTVL.

The chain is built from TRBV29-1 and TRBJ1-1; a weak D match, TRBD1 (5 bases). Trimming removed 7 bases at V and 0 bases at J, with 24 bases between. The CDR3 has 17 amino acids. Germline CDR1 and CDR2: SQVTM and ANQGSEA. The CDR3 reads CSANWPLQAGMNTEAFF. The CDR3 DNA follows: TGCAGCGCCAACTGGCCTTTACAGGCCGGAATGAACACTGAAGCTTTCTTT.

V and J are TRBV6-1 and TRBJ1-5; 9 nucleotides align to TRBD1. After removal of 4 bases from V and 2 bases from J, the junction contained 12 bases not matched to a gene. Germline CDR1 MNHNS, CDR2 SASEGT. The CDR3 length is 18 residues. Here the CDR3 reads CASSARDRVPRGNQPQHF. The CDR3 DNA sequence: TGTGCCAGCAGTGCCCGGGACAGGGTCCCCAGGGGCAATCAGCCCCAGCATTTT.

This clone was observed a handful of times. The gene calls are TRBV12-5 and TRBJ2-3; D call uncertain. The CDR3 runs to 13 residues. The V gene lost 7 bases and the J gene lost 1 base, with 9 bases spanning the gap. Germline V gene sequence: CDR1 LGHNT, CDR2 FRNRAP. The CDR3 protein is CASAESGTDTQYF. As DNA, the CDR3 is TGTGCTAGTGCCGAGAGCGGCACAGATACGCAGTATTTT.